One T cell receptor beta chain is described in this entry. This record belongs to a study of blood T cell repertoires in COVID-19. Germline CDR1 is SQVTM and CDR2 is ANQGSEA. The CDR3 has 13 amino acids. V gave up 7 bases and J gave up 5 bases, with 15 bases separating them. Produced via immunoSEQ multiplex PCR; TCRdb's table is partial and in-frame only. Among about 210,000 clones listed, around nine tenths were seen once. The receptor comes from a man aged 18 to 35 with active or convalescent COVID-19. The V and J genes are TRBV29-1 and TRBJ1-5, with D perhaps matching TRBD1 (6 bases). Specimen: peripheral blood. The CDR3 DNA is TGCAGCGCCCTCGGACAGTGGGATCAGCCCCAGCATTTT. Translating gives CSALGQWDQPQHF.